This TCR beta chain was profiled in a study of identical twins. TCRdb ran MiXCR on the 5' RACE reads and lists one entry per CDR3 protein. This sample has hundreds of thousands of distinct CDR3 sequences; around 20% occur once, and the top ten carry around 4.4%. The length of the CDR3 is 15 residues. Trimming left V 2 bases short and J 0 bases short, with 10 bases between. CDR1 is MNHEY, CDR2 SVGAGI, per germline. This clonotype has only a few counts. The same specimen was also included in a second study, on T cells expressing NK-cell markers. That work contributes: The leading position in the CD3+CD56-NKG2C+ fraction of a handful of donors also went to these clonotypes.

This receptor was taken from a woman under 30 in good health. The chain has TRBV6-5 and TRBJ1-1; a possible D gene is TRBD1 (6 bases). The specimen sequenced was PBMCs. DNA of the CDR3: TGTGCCAGCAGTTACAGGGGACACTTGAACACTGAAGCTTTCTTT. This codes for CASSYRGHLNTEAFF.